The clone carrying this T cell receptor (beta chain) was detected only a few times. Antigen unknown. The CDR3 has 13 residues. Trimming cost V 1 base and J 6 bases, with 10 bases left between them. Germline V gives CDR1 LNHDA, CDR2 SQIVND (reference sequence). This entry is derived from a study of T cells after yellow fever vaccination. A 5'RACE template-switching step, the method used to make TCR cDNA, added a universal primer site and UMIs. A single record per CDR3 protein comes from TCRdb applying MiXCR to the 5' RACE reads. The sample shows about 630,000 distinct CDR3 sequences, 12% of them seen only once. Findings of the study overall: FACS-sorted repertoires could harbor abundant contaminating bulk-population clonotypes. The secondary response peaked faster, at day 5 versus 15, but was weaker. Booster samples showed a return of most primary-vaccination clones (roughly 96% CD4, approximately 90% CD8).

The receptor was isolated from a man aged 25 to 40 who received the YFV17D yellow fever vaccine. Source: PBMCs, taken on the day of the yellow fever booster vaccination. The chain combines TRBV19 with TRBJ2-7, with D perhaps TRBD1 or TRBD2 (5 bases each). The CDR3 region has the DNA TGTGCCAGTAGTATAGTAGGGGAGATCGAGCAGTACTTC. Protein: CASSIVGEIEQYF.